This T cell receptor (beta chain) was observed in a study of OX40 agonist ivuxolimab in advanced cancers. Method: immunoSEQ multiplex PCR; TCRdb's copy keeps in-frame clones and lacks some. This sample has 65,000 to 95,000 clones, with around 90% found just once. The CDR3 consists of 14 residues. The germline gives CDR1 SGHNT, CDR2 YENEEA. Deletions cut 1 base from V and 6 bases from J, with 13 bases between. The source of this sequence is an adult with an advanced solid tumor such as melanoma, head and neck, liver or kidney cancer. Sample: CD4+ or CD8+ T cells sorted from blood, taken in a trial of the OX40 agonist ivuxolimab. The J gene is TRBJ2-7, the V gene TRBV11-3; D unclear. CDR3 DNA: TGTGCCAGCAGCTTAGGTGGACGGGCGTCCGAGCAGTACTTC. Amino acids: CASSLGGRASEQYF. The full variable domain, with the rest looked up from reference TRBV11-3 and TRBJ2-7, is EAGVVQSPRYKIIEKKQPVAFWCNPISGHNTLYWYLQNLGQGPELLIRYENEEAVDDSQLPKDRFSAERLKGVDSTLKIQPAELGDSAVYLCASSLGGRASEQYFGPGTRLTVT.